In its sample, the clone carrying this T cell receptor (beta chain) was seen a few times. What it recognizes is unknown. These data belong to a study of T-cell memory formation after mild COVID-19. Study-wide context: Largely, the TCR clusters proved donor specific. Findings and limits, study-wide: SARS-CoV-2 specificity was not confirmed for second-wave clones peaking on day 37.

With constant-segment primers, 5'RACE yielded cDNA libraries of TCR alpha and TCR beta that carried sample barcodes and UMIs. TCRdb called the 5' RACE reads again in MiXCR, with one record for every CDR3 protein. Here the sample spans a few hundred thousand distinct CDR3 sequences, approximately 24% being singletons. The V gene end was trimmed by 4 bases and the J gene end by 5 bases; junction bases not matched to a gene: 11. This CDR3 region has 16 residues. Germline V lookup: CDR1 LNHNV, CDR2 YYDKDF (reference sequence). The sample was PBMCs or a T cell subset sorted from them (not recorded which). The genes are TRBV15 and TRBJ2-5, with 9 bases identical to TRBD1. The TCR sequence derives from an adult woman who had mild COVID-19 (a few samples of this study predate the infection). Cell type and time point are not known. The DNA of the CDR3 is TGTGCCACCAGCAAGGACAGGGGAGGAGGGACGGAGACCCAGTACTTC. Its protein is CATSKDRGGGTETQYF.